One sample yielded the 15 T cell receptor beta chains listed below, sequenced in a study of blood T cell repertoires in COVID-19 (dated by TCRdb to 2018 to 2020). The receptor library was made with the immunoSEQ multiplex PCR assay. Imported from immuneACCESS, the table was reduced by TCRdb to in-frame sequences with V and J called. These copies leave out some clones; in studies compared against another copy, an unresolved V gene accounts for under half, and the cause of the remainder is not known. The sample includes about 250,000 clones, with roughly 85% observed a single time. Of the sample, 9.1% falls within the top ten clones. The specimen sequenced was PBMCs or T cells enriched from blood (not recorded which). The receptors stem from a woman between 50 and 59 years old with acute COVID-19.

In this sample, this clone turned up once. The gene calls are TRBV15 and TRBJ2-1; tentatively, D is TRBD2 (6 bases). Per the germline V gene, CDR1 is LNHNV and CDR2 is YYDKDF (reference sequence). Trimming took 9 bases from V and 7 from J, leaving 19 bases between them. CDR3 size: 14 residues. The CDR3 region is CATKPETAGNEQFF. CDR3 sequence (DNA): TGTGCCACAAAGCCCGAGACCGCGGGGAATGAGCAGTTCTTC.

This rearrangement joins TRBV30 to TRBJ1-4; tentatively, D is TRBD1 (5 bases). CDR1 and CDR2 (germline): GTSNPN, SVGIG (reference sequence). V lost 4 bases, J lost 10 bases, and 22 bases lay in between. The CDR3 loop spans 15 amino acids. CDR3 amino acids: CAWTRPGTGGGKLFF. The CDR3, as DNA: TGTGCCTGGACCCGTCCCGGGACTGGCGGTGGAAAACTGTTTTTT.

V usage is TRBV27 and J usage is TRBJ1-4; 7 bases agree with TRBD1. V lost 5 bases to trimming and J lost 4 bases; unmatched junction nucleotides: 13. The CDR3 spans 17 residues. Germline V lookup: CDR1 MNHEY, CDR2 SMNVEV (reference sequence). CDR3 amino acids: CASSTLYSGTDNEKLFF. CDR3 in DNA: TGTGCCAGCAGTACCCTCTATTCCGGGACAGATAATGAAAAACTGTTTTTT.

The CDR3 DNA reads TGTGCCAGTATCGCGTGGACAGGGAACACTGAAGCTTTCTTT. Translation: CASIAWTGNTEAFF. This chain connects TRBV19 to TRBJ1-1; 7 bases align to TRBD1. In germline, CDR1 is LNHDA, CDR2 SQIVND (reference sequence). Unmatched junction bases numbered 6, after V lost 7 bases and J lost 1 base. CDR3 length: 14 amino acids.

The chain is built from TRBV30 and TRBJ1-2, with 8 bases lining up with TRBD1. This CDR3 has 15 amino acids. Trimming cost V 3 bases and J 8 bases; bases outside gene matches: 14. Germline-derived CDR1 and CDR2 are GTSNPN and SVGIG (reference sequence). The CDR3 DNA follows: TGTGCCTGGAGCGGTGGAGGGCGGACAGGGTTCGGCTACACCTTC. It translates to CAWSGGGRTGFGYTF. The full variable domain, rest sourced from reference TRBV30 and TRBJ1-2, is SQTIHQWPATLVQPVGSPLSLECTVEGTSNPNLYWYRQAAGRGLQLLFYSVGIGQISSEVPQNLSASRPQDRQFILSSKKLLLSDSGFYLCAWSGGGRTGFGYTFGSGTRLTVV.

The chain joins TRBV10-2 to TRBJ2-1, with 10 positions matching TRBD2. Germline V lookup: CDR1 WSHSY, CDR2 SAAADI. V was clipped by 6 bases and J by 9 bases; unmatched bases: 8. The CDR3 runs 14 residues. CDR3: CASSAAGGQGEQFF. The CDR3 nucleotides are TGCGCCAGCAGCGCAGCGGGGGGGCAGGGTGAGCAGTTCTTC.

This chain uses TRBV5-5 with TRBJ2-3; 8 bases agree with TRBD2. V was clipped by 4 bases and J by 3 bases; unmatched bases: 10. This CDR3 spans 16 amino acids. Germline loops: CDR1 SGHKS, CDR2 YYEKEE (reference sequence). The CDR3, as DNA: TGTGCCAGCAGCCCGCCCAGGCGGGGGGCAACAGATACGCAGTATTTT. Residues: CASSPPRRGATDTQYF.

The chain couples TRBV6-2 or TRBV6-3 to TRBJ2-3, with 15 nucleotides matching TRBD2. The V and J ends lost 0 bases and 4 bases, in that order; junction bases with no gene match: 8. The CDR3 has 19 amino acids. The germline V gene encodes CDR1 MNHEY and CDR2 SVGEGT. CDR3 DNA: TGTGCCAGCAGTTACTCGAGGACTAGCGGGGGGGCAGGCCCAGATACGCAGTATTTT. This translates into CASSYSRTSGGAGPDTQYF.

This rearrangement joins TRBV30 to TRBJ1-5, with D unclear. V was trimmed by 4 bases and J by 4 bases, leaving 20 bases between them. Germline CDR1 reads GTSNPN; CDR2 reads SVGIG (reference sequence). The length of the CDR3 is 16 residues. DNA for the CDR3: TGTGCCTGGAAAAAGCAAGAGGGCAGCGCGAATCAGCCCCAGCATTTT. Its translation: CAWKKQEGSANQPQHF. Variable domain in full (rest from reference TRBV30 and TRBJ1-5): SQTIHQWPATLVQPVGSPLSLECTVEGTSNPNLYWYRQAAGRGLQLLFYSVGIGQISSEVPQNLSASRPQDRQFILSSKKLLLSDSGFYLCAWKKQEGSANQPQHFGDGTRLSIL.

The chain employs TRBV3-1 (or the pseudogene TRBV3-2) and TRBJ2-3; D remains unclear. The CDR3 is made up of 14 amino acids. Germline-derived CDR1 and CDR2 are LGHDT and YNNKEL (reference sequence). V lost 1 base to trimming and J lost 2 bases, with 7 bases between them. The CDR3 nucleotides read TGTGCCAGCAGCCAAGGCGCCCTCACAGATACGCAGTATTTT. This sequence encodes CASSQGALTDTQYF.

With regard to this clone: The sample carries other DNA sequences with the same CDR3. The rearrangement uses TRBV5-1 and TRBJ2-3, with 13 positions matching TRBD2. Germline V gene data show CDR1 as SGHRS and CDR2 as YFSETQ. The CDR3 spans 15 residues. Trimming at V came to 2 bases and at J to 4 bases, leaving 1 base not matched to a gene. The CDR3 region is CASSLGLAGADTQYF. The CDR3, as DNA: TGCGCCAGCAGCTTAGGACTAGCGGGGGCAGATACGCAGTATTTT. Filled out from reference TRBV5-1 and TRBJ2-3, the complete variable domain reads KAGVTQTPRYLIKTRGQQVTLSCSPISGHRSVSWYQQTPGQGLQFLFEYFSETQRNKGNFPGRFSGRQFSNSRSEMNVSTLELGDSALYLCASSLGLAGADTQYFGPGTRLTVL.

This chain uses TRBV9 with TRBJ1-1; no clear D. Germline V gene data show CDR1 as SGDLS and CDR2 as YYNGEE. Trimming pared 0 bases from V and 0 bases from J, leaving 6 bases between. The CDR3 covers 14 residues. The CDR3 region is CASSVADVNTEAFF. Written as DNA, the CDR3 is TGTGCCAGCAGCGTAGCAGATGTGAACACTGAAGCTTTCTTT.

This clone showed up just a few times. The chain recombines TRBV25-1 with TRBJ2-5; the match to TRBD2 covers 9 bases. The CDR3 extends over 13 amino acids. Trimming removed 10 bases from V and 5 bases from J; junction bases left unmatched: 8. The germline CDR1 and CDR2 sequences are MGHDK and SYGVNS. The CDR3 loop reads CATSAGGLETQYF. CDR3 DNA sequence: TGTGCCACCTCGGCGGGGGGGCTCGAGACCCAGTACTTC.

This chain uses TRBV29-1 with TRBJ1-2; D might be TRBD1 (6 bases). Deletions cut 8 bases from V and 1 base from J, with 14 bases between. The CDR3 consists of 13 residues. Germline loops: CDR1 SQVTM, CDR2 ANQGSEA. The CDR3 here is CSFRTVGNYGYTF. In nucleotides, the CDR3 is TGCAGCTTCAGGACAGTCGGTAACTATGGCTACACCTTC.

J is TRBJ2-1 and V is TRBV6-4, with 7 nucleotides matching TRBD1. Losses at the gene ends were 1 base for V and 9 bases for J; bases not matched to a gene: 15. The CDR3 totals 17 residues. Germline V gene sequence: CDR1 MRHNA, CDR2 SNTAGT. The CDR3 loop is CASSDWNRGSPPGEQFF. For the CDR3, the DNA is TGTGCCAGCAGTGACTGGAACAGGGGATCCCCACCGGGTGAGCAGTTCTTC.